Listed here are 19 T cell receptor beta chains from one sample, sequenced in a study of OX40 agonist ivuxolimab in advanced cancers. Generated by immunoSEQ multiplex PCR, the TCRdb table keeps only in-frame clones and is missing some. Found here are around 35,000 clones, approximately 79% of them singletons; the top ten hold roughly 10%. The starting material was CD4+ or CD8+ T cells sorted from blood, obtained in a trial of the OX40 agonist ivuxolimab. The receptors shown here come from an adult with an advanced solid tumor such as melanoma, head and neck, liver or kidney cancer.

This chain links TRBV7-8 with TRBJ2-1; D gene ambiguous. V lost 1 base and J 8 bases, leaving 0 bases between the germline ends. The CDR3 totals 10 residues. Germline V CDR1 and CDR2: SGHVS, FQNEAQ. The CDR3 is CASSLDEQFF. The CDR3 nucleotides are TGTGCCAGCAGCTTAGATGAGCAGTTCTTC.

CDR3 region: CASSPGGPDTEAFF. The CDR3 nucleotides are TGTGCCAGCAGCCCGGGGGGGCCTGACACTGAAGCTTTCTTT. The chain joins TRBV27 to TRBJ1-1; TRBD1 might be the D (6 bases). The CDR3 is made up of 14 amino acids. Trimming stripped 6 bases from V and 3 bases from J, with 14 bases between. Germline V CDR1 and CDR2: MNHEY, SMNVEV (reference sequence).

The J gene is TRBJ1-3, the V gene TRBV15; D not certain. V was clipped by 0 bases and J by 3 bases, with 9 bases between them. This CDR3 has 15 residues. Germline V lookup: CDR1 LNHNV, CDR2 YYDKDF (reference sequence). The CDR3 DNA sequence: TGTGCCACCAGCAGAGATCTGACGATTGGAAACACCATATATTTT. Translating gives CATSRDLTIGNTIYF.

The rearrangement uses TRBV30 and TRBJ1-2, with D perhaps matching TRBD1 (6 bases). Trimming pared 3 bases from V and 4 bases from J, leaving 18 bases between. The CDR3 is 15 amino acids. Germline V lookup: CDR1 GTSNPN, CDR2 SVGIG (reference sequence). The CDR3 nucleotides are TGTGCCTGGAGGGAGGGGGGCGCGGGGCGCTATGGCTACACCTTC. It is translated as CAWREGGAGRYGYTF.

CDR3 coding DNA: TGTGCCAGCAGCCGACAGGGGGCAAGGTTCAATGAAGCTTTCTTT. Protein sequence: CASSRQGARFNEAFF. V gene TRBV5-5 combines with J gene TRBJ1-1; 10 bases fit TRBD1. The CDR3 totals 15 residues. The germline CDR1 and CDR2 sequences are SGHKS and YYEKEE (reference sequence). J lost 7 bases, V lost 4 bases, and 10 bases had no gene match.

The chain uses TRBV11-2 and TRBJ2-3; a weak D match, TRBD2 (6 bases). The CDR3 extends over 15 amino acids. From germline, CDR1 is SGHAT and CDR2 FQNNGV. Trimming removed 2 bases from V and 1 base from J, with 10 bases in between. CDR3 sequence (DNA): TGTGCCAGCAGCTTATTCCCGGGGGGCACAGATACGCAGTATTTT. It translates to CASSLFPGGTDTQYF. Full variable domain (missing parts from reference TRBV11-2 and TRBJ2-3): EAGVAQSPRYKIIEKRQSVAFWCNPISGHATLYWYQQILGQGPKLLIQFQNNGVVDDSQLPKDRFSAERLKGVDSTLKIQPAKLEDSAVYLCASSLFPGGTDTQYFGPGTRLTVL.

The rearrangement uses TRBV7-6 and TRBJ1-3; the D is unclear. V was clipped by 0 bases and J by 0 bases, with 12 bases between them. The germline gives CDR1 SGHVS, CDR2 FNYEAQ. This CDR3 is built from 17 residues. In nucleotides, the CDR3 is TGTGCCAGCAGCTTAGCGTCCACCAGCTACTCTGGAAACACCATATATTTT. It specifies CASSLASTSYSGNTIYF.

This clone is labeled medium-sized. The CDR3 here is CASSLGTVNYGYTF. The CDR3 DNA reads TGTGCCAGTAGTTTGGGGACGGTTAACTATGGCTACACCTTC. V is TRBV19 and J is TRBJ1-2, with D tentatively TRBD1 (5 bases). In germline, CDR1 is LNHDA, CDR2 SQIVND (reference sequence). The CDR3 is made up of 14 amino acids. V shed 5 bases and J shed 1 base, with 11 bases lying between them.

The chain employs TRBV5-5 and TRBJ2-3, with D perhaps being TRBD1 or TRBD2 (6 bases each). The CDR3 runs 17 residues. V gave up 0 bases and J gave up 8 bases, with 22 bases separating them. CDR1 is SGHKS and CDR2 is YYEKEE in the germline V gene (reference sequence). The DNA for the CDR3 is TGTGCCAGCAGCTTGGTGACGAGTTTCGGGGGCCCGGGTACGCAGTATTTT. This gives the protein CASSLVTSFGGPGTQYF.

This clone was recorded a few times. V usage is TRBV7-8 and J usage is TRBJ2-5; no definite D call. Germline V gene data show CDR1 as SGHVS and CDR2 as FQNEAQ. The CDR3 spans 14 residues. The V end lost 0 bases, the J end lost 3 bases, and 8 bases lay between the germline ends. CDR3 nucleotides: TGTGCCAGCAGCTTAGCGGTCTCTAAAGAGACCCAGTACTTC. Translating gives CASSLAVSKETQYF.

The genes are TRBV27 and TRBJ1-1, with D tentatively TRBD1 (5 bases). The germline CDR1 and CDR2 sequences are MNHEY and SMNVEV (reference sequence). With 8 bases removed from V and 0 bases from J, the gap between germline ends came to 16 bases. The CDR3 totals 15 residues. CDR3 DNA sequence: TGTGCCAGCGGAGTTTGGGGACTAGTGAACACTGAAGCTTTCTTT. As protein: CASGVWGLVNTEAFF.

The gene calls are TRBV11-2 and TRBJ1-3; D is unclear. Germline-derived CDR1 and CDR2 are SGHAT and FQNNGV. The CDR3 is made up of 15 amino acids. V was shortened by 1 base and J by 0 bases, with 7 bases between the two germline ends. The chain's CDR3 is CASSLVRYSGNTIYF. In DNA form, the CDR3 reads TGTGCCAGCAGCTTAGTTCGGTACTCTGGAAACACCATATATTTT.

This chain uses TRBV21-1 with TRBJ1-1; the table's D call, TRBD1, has no DNA check behind it. TRBV21-1 is described as a pseudogene. This CDR3 contains 13 residues. CDR3 region: CASSKKGALKIFF. The CDR3 DNA reads TGTGCCAGCAGCAAAAAGGGGGCCCTAAAAATCTTCTTT.

The chain recombines TRBV29-1 with TRBJ1-5; 7 bases line up with TRBD1. CDR1 and CDR2 from the germline V gene are SQVTM and ANQGSEA. The CDR3 spans 14 residues. V dropped 5 bases and J dropped 1; count of bases not matched to a gene: 5. In DNA form, the CDR3 reads TGCAGCGTTCGGCAGGGGGGGAGCAATCAGCCCCAGCATTTT. This encodes CSVRQGGSNQPQHF.

V is TRBV6-6 and J is TRBJ2-3; D unclear. The CDR3 extends over 15 amino acids. Germline V lookup: CDR1 MNHNY, CDR2 SVGAGI (reference sequence). Trimming left V 0 bases short and J 3 bases short, with 10 bases between. The CDR3 protein is CASSYSIWGTDTQYF. In nucleotides, the CDR3 is TGTGCCAGCAGTTACTCGATTTGGGGAACAGATACGCAGTATTTT.

The chain recombines TRBV4-1 with TRBJ2-7; no definite D call. Trimming left V 0 bases short and J 4 bases short, with 10 bases between. Germline CDR1 MGHRA, CDR2 YSYEKL. CDR3 length: 14 amino acids. The CDR3 protein is CASSQDLRDYEQYF. The CDR3 region has the DNA TGCGCCAGCAGCCAAGATCTAAGAGATTACGAGCAGTACTTC.

The chain uses TRBV6-5 and TRBJ2-4; D might be TRBD1 (6 bases). In germline, CDR1 is MNHEY, CDR2 SVGAGI. The CDR3 runs 14 residues. Between the trimmed V and J ends, which lost 2 bases and 3 bases, there was a span of 8 bases. CDR3 residues: CASSYGDNKNIQYF. The CDR3 DNA follows: TGTGCCAGCAGTTACGGGGACAACAAAAACATTCAGTACTTC.

V gene TRBV6-6 combines with J gene TRBJ1-1; no definite D call. Per the germline V gene, CDR1 is MNHNY and CDR2 is SVGAGI (reference sequence). Trimming pared 4 bases from V and 5 bases from J, leaving 11 bases between. There are 13 residues in the CDR3. The chain's CDR3 is CASSSLFGTEAFF. The DNA for the CDR3 is TGTGCCAGCAGTTCCCTGTTCGGAACTGAAGCTTTCTTT.

The chain combines TRBV4-1 with TRBJ1-5, with D perhaps matching TRBD1 (5 bases). This CDR3 is built from 15 residues. The germline gives CDR1 MGHRA, CDR2 YSYEKL. V dropped 3 bases and J dropped 5 bases, with 14 bases sitting between them. CDR3 nucleotides: TGCGCCAGCAGCCATTTAACCTCCAGGGATCAGCCCCAGCATTTT. This gives the protein CASSHLTSRDQPQHF.